This TCR beta chain was captured in a study of cytotoxic CD8 clonotypes in ibrutinib-treated CLL. Findings of the study overall: Against age-matched healthy donors, baseline clonality ran higher and tracked circulating CD8+ T-cell counts. Sampling time points were not equivalent between sustained-remission and progressing patients.

The source of about 2 micrograms of genomic DNA for TCR beta libraries was cryopreserved PBMCs. Notes on this clone: The antigen is undetermined.

The assay was immunoSEQ multiplex PCR, and TCRdb's table has in-frame clones only and misses some. The sample lists approximately 300,000 clones, just under 80% occurring once. The CDR3 totals 14 residues. V was clipped by 2 bases and J by 5 bases; unmatched bases: 5. Germline V gene data show CDR1 as SGHKS and CDR2 as YYEKEE (reference sequence). The clonotype was recovered from a human donor with chronic lymphocytic leukemia. Sequencing was performed on PBMCs, taken before ibrutinib treatment. V gene TRBV5-5 combines with J gene TRBJ2-7, with TRBD2 identical over 9 bases. Here the CDR3 reads CASSFSGSPDEQYF. In DNA form, the CDR3 reads TGTGCCAGCAGCTTTAGCGGGAGTCCCGACGAGCAGTACTTC.